This TCR beta chain was documented in a study of identical twins. MiXCR, applied by TCRdb to the 5' RACE reads, yields one record per CDR3 protein. In the table there are 1.5 million to 2 million distinct CDR3 sequences, around 33% of which are singletons. Study-wide results and limits: Insertions ran lower in abundant cord blood beta clonotypes, though not in memory repertoires. The models gave estimates that fell short of the out-of-frame TCR alpha sharing seen in monozygotic twins. There was an excess of low generation probability in the out-of-frame alpha sequences that twins shared.

The V gene end was trimmed by 4 bases and the J gene end by 8 bases; junction bases not matched to a gene: 9. Germline-derived CDR1 and CDR2 are SGHRS and YFSETQ. CDR3 size: 14 residues. Comment on this clonotype: Its cognate antigen is unknown.

The V call is TRBV5-1, the J call TRBJ2-1; TRBD1 aligns across 7 bases. The sequence came from a newborn girl in good health. Sequenced input: cord blood. CDR3 sequence reads: CASSVRTGLDEQFF. The CDR3 DNA is TGCGCCAGCAGCGTCCGGACAGGTCTTGATGAGCAGTTCTTC.